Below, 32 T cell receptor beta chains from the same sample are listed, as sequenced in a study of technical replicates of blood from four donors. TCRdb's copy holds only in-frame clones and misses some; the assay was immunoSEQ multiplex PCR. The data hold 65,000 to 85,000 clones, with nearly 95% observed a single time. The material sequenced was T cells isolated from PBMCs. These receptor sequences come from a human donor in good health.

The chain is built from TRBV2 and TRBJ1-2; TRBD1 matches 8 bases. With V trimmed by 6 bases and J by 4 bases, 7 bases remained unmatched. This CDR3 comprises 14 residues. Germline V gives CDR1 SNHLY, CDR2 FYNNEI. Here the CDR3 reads CASSLGQGGYGYTF. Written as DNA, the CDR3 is TGTGCCAGCAGCCTTGGACAGGGTGGCTATGGCTACACCTTC.

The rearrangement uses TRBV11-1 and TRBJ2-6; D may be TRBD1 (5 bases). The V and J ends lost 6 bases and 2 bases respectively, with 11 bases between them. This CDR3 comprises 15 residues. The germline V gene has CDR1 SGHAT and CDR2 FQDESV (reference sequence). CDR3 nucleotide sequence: TGTGCCAGCAGTGCAGGGTTGGCTGGGGCCAACGTCCTGACTTTC. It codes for CASSAGLAGANVLTF.

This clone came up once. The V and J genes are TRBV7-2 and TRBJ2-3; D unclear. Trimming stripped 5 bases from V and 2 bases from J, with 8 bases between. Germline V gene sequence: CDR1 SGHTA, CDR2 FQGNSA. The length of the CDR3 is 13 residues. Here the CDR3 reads CASSPTATDTQYF. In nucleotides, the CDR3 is TGTGCCAGCAGCCCCACAGCCACAGATACGCAGTATTTT.

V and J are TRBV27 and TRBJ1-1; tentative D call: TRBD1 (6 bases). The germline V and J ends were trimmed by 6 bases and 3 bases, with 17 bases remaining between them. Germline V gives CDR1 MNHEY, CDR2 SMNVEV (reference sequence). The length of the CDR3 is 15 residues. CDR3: CASSYRAGFDTEAFF. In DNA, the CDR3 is TGTGCCAGCAGCTACAGGGCCGGCTTTGACACTGAAGCTTTCTTT.

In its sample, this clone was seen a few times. CDR3 region: CASSLGASYYEAFF. The CDR3 region has the DNA TGTGCCAGCAGCTTAGGGGCGAGTTACTATGAAGCTTTCTTT. The V gene is TRBV13, the J gene TRBJ1-1; D gene ambiguous. This CDR3 has 14 amino acids. Germline CDR1 and CDR2: PRHDT and FYEKMQ (reference sequence). V shed 0 bases and J shed 7 bases, with 12 bases lying between them.

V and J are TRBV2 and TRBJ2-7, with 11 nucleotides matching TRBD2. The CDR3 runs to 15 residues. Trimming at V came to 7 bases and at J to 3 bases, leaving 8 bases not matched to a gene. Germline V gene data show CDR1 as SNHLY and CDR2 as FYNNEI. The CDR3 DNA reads TGTGCCAGCAAAGCTAGCGGGAGGCTTCTCTACGAGCAGTACTTC. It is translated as CASKASGRLLYEQYF.

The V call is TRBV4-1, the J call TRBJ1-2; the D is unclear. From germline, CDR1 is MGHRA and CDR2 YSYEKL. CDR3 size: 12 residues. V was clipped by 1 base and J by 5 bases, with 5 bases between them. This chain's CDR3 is CASSQGVYGYTF. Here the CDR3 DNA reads TGCGCCAGCAGCCAAGGCGTGTATGGCTACACCTTC.

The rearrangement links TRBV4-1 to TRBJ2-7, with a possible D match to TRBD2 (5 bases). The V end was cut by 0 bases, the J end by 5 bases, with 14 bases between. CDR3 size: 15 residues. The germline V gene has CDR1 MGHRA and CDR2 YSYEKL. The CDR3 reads CASSQEELVGHEQYF. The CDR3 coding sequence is TGCGCCAGCAGCCAAGAGGAACTAGTTGGCCACGAGCAGTACTTC.

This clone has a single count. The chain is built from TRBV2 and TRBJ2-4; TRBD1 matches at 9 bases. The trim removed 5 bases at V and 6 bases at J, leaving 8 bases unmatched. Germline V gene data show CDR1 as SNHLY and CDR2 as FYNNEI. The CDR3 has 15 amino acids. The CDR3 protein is CASSPGTGYPNIQYF. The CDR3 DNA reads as TGTGCCAGCAGTCCCGGGACAGGGTACCCAAACATTCAGTACTTC. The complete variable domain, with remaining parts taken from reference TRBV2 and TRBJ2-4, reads EPEVTQTPSHQVTQMGQEVILRCVPISNHLYFYWYRQILGQKVEFLVSFYNNEISEKSEIFDDQFSVERPDGSNFTLKIRSTKLEDSAMYFCASSPGTGYPNIQYFGAGTRLSVL.

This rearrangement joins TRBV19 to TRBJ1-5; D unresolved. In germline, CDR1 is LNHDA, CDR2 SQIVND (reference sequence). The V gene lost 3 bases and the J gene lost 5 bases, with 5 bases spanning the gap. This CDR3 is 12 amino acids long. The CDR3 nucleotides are TGTGCCAGTAGTATGTTAGATCAGCCCCAGCATTTT. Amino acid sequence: CASSMLDQPQHF. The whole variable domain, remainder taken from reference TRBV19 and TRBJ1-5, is DGGITQSPKYLFRKEGQNVTLSCEQNLNHDAMYWYRQDPGQGLRLIYYSQIVNDFQKGDIAEGYSVSREKKESFPLTVTSAQKNPTAFYLCASSMLDQPQHFGDGTRLSIL.

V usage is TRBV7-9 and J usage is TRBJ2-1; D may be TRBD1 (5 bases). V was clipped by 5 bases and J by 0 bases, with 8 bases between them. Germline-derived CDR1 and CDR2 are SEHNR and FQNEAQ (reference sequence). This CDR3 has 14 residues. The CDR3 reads CASSQGSSYNEQFF. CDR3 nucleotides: TGTGCCAGCAGCCAGGGAAGCTCCTACAATGAGCAGTTCTTC.

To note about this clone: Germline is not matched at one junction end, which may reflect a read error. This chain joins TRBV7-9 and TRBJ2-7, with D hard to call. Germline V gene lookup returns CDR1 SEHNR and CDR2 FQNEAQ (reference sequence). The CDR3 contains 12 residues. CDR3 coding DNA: TGTGCCAGCACCTTACATCCCTACGAGCAGTACTTC. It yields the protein CASTLHPYEQYF. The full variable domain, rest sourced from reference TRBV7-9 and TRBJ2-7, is DTGVSQNPRHKITKRGQNVTFRCDPISEHNRLYWYRQTLGQGPEFLTYFQNEAQLEKSRLLSDRFSAERPKGSFSTLEIQRTEQGDSAMYLCASTLHPYEQYFGPGTRLTVT.

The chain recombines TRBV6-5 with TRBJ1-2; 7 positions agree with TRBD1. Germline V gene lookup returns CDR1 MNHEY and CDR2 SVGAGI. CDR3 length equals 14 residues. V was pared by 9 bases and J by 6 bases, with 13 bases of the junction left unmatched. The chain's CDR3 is CASTSTGRTDGYTF. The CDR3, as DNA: TGTGCCAGTACTTCGACAGGGAGGACAGATGGCTACACCTTC.

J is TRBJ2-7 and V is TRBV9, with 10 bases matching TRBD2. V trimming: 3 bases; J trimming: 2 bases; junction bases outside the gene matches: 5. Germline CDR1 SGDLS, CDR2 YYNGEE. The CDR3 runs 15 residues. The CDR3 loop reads CASSEGLATTYEQYF. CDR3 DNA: TGTGCCAGCAGCGAGGGACTAGCGACCACCTACGAGCAGTACTTC.

This CDR3 reads CASSVEGSVGNYGYTF. The CDR3 nucleotides are TGTGCCAGCAGCGTAGAAGGCAGCGTCGGTAACTATGGCTACACCTTC. The chain has TRBV9 and TRBJ1-2, with D uncertain. The germline V gene encodes CDR1 SGDLS and CDR2 YYNGEE. V lost 0 bases and J 1 base, leaving 13 bases between the germline ends. The CDR3 extends over 16 amino acids.

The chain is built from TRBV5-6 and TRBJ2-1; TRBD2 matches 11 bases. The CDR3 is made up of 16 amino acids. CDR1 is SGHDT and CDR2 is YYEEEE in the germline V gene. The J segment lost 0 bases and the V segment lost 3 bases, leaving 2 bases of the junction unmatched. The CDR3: CASSSTSGSSYNEQFF. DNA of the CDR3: TGTGCCAGCAGCTCCACTAGCGGGAGCTCCTACAATGAGCAGTTCTTC.

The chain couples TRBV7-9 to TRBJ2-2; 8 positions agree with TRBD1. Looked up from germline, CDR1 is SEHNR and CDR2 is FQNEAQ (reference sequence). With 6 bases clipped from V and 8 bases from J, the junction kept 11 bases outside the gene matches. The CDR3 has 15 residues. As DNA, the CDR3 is TGTGCCAGCAGTCCGGACAGGGTTAAGTCGGGGGAGCTGTTTTTT. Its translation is CASSPDRVKSGELFF.

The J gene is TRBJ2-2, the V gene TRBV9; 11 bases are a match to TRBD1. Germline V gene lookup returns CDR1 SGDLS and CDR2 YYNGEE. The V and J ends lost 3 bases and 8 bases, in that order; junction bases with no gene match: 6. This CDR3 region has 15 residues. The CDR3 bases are TGTGCCAGCAGCGCCCCGGGACAGGGGGATGGGGAGCTGTTTTTT. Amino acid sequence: CASSAPGQGDGELFF. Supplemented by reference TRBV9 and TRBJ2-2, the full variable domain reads DSGVTQTPKHLITATGQRVTLRCSPRSGDLSVYWYQQSLDQGLQFLIQYYNGEERAKGNILERFSAQQFPDLHSELNLSSLELGDSALYFCASSAPGQGDGELFFGEGSRLTVL.

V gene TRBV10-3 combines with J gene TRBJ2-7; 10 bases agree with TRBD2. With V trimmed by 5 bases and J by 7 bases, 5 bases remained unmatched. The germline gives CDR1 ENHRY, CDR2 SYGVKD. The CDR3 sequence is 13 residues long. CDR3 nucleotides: TGTGCCATCAGTCAGCGGGAGGGCCGGGAGCAGTACTTC. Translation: CAISQREGREQYF.

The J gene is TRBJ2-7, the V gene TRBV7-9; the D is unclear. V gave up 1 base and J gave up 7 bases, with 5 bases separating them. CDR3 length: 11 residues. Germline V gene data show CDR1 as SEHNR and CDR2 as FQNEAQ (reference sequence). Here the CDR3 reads CASSLVREQYF. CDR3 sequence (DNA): TGTGCCAGCAGCTTAGTGAGAGAGCAGTACTTC.

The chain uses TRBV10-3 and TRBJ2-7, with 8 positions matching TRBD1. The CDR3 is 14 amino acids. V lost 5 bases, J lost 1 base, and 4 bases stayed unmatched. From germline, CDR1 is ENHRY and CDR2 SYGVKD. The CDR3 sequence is CAISQDRESYEQYF. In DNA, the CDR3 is TGTGCCATCAGTCAGGACAGGGAATCCTACGAGCAGTACTTC.

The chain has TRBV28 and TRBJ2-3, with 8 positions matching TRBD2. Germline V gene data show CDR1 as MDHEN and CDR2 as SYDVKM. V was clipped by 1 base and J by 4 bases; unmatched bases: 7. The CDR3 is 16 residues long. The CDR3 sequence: CASSLLPAGVSDTQYF. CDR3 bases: TGTGCCAGCAGTTTATTGCCAGCGGGAGTCTCAGATACGCAGTATTTT.

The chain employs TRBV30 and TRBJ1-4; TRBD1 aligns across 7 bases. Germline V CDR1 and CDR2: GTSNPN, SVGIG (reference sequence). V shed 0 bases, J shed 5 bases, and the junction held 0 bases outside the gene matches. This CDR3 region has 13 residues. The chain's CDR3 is CAWSVQGNEKLFF. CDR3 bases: TGTGCCTGGAGTGTACAGGGGAATGAAAAACTGTTTTTT.

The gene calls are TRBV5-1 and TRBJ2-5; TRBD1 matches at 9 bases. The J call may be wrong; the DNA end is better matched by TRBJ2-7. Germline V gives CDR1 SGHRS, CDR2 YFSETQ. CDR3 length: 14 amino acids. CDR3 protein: CASSLGQGAYEQYF. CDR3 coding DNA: TGCGCCAGCAGCTTGGGACAGGGGGCCTACGAGCAGTACTTC.

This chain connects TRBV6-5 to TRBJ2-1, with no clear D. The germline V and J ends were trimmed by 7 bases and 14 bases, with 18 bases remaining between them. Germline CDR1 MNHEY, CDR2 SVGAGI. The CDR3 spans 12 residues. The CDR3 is CASTILTRIEFF. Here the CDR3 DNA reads TGTGCCAGCACTATACTTACGAGGATAGAGTTCTTC.

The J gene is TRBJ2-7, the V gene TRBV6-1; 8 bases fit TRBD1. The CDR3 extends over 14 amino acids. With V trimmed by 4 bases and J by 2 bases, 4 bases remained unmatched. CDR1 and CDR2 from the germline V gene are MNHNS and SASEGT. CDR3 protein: CASSGDRGTYEQYF. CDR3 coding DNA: TGTGCCAGCAGTGGAGACAGGGGCACCTACGAGCAGTACTTC.

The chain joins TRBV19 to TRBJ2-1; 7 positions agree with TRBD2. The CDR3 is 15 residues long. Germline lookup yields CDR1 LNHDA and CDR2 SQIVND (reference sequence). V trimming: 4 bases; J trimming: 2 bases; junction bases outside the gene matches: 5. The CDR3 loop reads CASSTWEGPYNEQFF. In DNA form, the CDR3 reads TGTGCCAGTAGTACGTGGGAGGGCCCCTACAATGAGCAGTTCTTC.

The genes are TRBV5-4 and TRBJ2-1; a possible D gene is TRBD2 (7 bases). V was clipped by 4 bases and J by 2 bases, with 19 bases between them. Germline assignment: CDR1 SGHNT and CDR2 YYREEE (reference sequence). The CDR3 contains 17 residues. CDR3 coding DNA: TGTGCCAGCAGCCCGCCGCCGAGGGGGGGCGCCTACAATGAGCAGTTCTTC. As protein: CASSPPPRGGAYNEQFF.

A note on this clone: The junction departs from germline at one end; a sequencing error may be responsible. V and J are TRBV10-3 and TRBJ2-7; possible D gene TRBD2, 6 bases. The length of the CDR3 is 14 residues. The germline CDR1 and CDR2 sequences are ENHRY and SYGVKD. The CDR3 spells CASSYGLPLYEQYF. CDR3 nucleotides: TGTGCCAGCAGTTACGGACTACCCCTCTACGAGCAGTACTTC.

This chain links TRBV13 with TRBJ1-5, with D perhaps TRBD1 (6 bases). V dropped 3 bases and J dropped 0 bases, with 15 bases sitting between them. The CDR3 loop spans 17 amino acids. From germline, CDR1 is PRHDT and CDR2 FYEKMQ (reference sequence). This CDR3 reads CASSLGGGPYSNQPQHF. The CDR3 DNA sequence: TGTGCCAGCAGCTTGGGAGGGGGGCCCTATAGCAATCAGCCCCAGCATTTT.

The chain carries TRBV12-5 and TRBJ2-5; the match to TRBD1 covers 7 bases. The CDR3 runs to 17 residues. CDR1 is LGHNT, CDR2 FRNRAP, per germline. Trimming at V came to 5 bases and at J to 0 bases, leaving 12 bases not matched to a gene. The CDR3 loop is CASGPTGSGAYQETQYF. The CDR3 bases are TGTGCTAGTGGTCCGACAGGGTCAGGGGCCTACCAAGAGACCCAGTACTTC.

In nucleotides, the CDR3 is TGTGCCAGCAGCCCCGCCGGCGGGCACGAGCAGTACTTC. This translates into CASSPAGGHEQYF. This chain connects TRBV11-3 to TRBJ2-7; D possibly corresponds to TRBD2 (5 bases). Germline CDR1 reads SGHNT; CDR2 reads YENEEA. This CDR3 contains 13 residues. The V end lost 5 bases, the J end lost 5 bases, and 13 bases lay between the germline ends.